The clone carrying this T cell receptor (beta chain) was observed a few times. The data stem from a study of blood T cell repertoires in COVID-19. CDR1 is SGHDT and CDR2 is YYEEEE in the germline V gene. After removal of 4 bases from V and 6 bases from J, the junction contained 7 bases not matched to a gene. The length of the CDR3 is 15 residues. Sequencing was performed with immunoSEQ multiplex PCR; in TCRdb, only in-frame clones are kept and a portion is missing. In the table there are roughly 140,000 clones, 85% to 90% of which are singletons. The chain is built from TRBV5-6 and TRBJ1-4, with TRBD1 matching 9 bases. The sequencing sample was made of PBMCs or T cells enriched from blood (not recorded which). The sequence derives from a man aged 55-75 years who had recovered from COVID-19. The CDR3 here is CASSNRDRDDEKLFF. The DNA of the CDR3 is TGTGCCAGCAGCAACCGGGACAGGGATGATGAAAAACTGTTTTTT.